Included here is one TCR beta chain sequence, with context. PCR involved 60 Vbeta and 13 Jbeta primers. The table came from immunoSEQ multiplex PCR; TCRdb's copy has only in-frame clones and leaves some out. The sample includes some 150,000 clones, about 86% of them seen just once. The sample comes from a study of cytomegalovirus exposure and HLA in healthy donors. From germline, CDR1 is SNHLY and CDR2 FYNNEI. V shed 7 bases and J 4 bases; nucleotides not matched to a gene: 7. The CDR3 totals 14 residues. Sequencing was carried out using PBMCs. The origin of this receptor is a young woman in good health and CMV-seronegative. V is TRBV2 and J is TRBJ2-3; 8 nucleotides line up with TRBD2. CDR3 region: CASKSGSRSDTQYF. DNA for the CDR3: TGTGCCAGCAAGAGCGGGAGTAGGTCAGATACGCAGTATTTT.